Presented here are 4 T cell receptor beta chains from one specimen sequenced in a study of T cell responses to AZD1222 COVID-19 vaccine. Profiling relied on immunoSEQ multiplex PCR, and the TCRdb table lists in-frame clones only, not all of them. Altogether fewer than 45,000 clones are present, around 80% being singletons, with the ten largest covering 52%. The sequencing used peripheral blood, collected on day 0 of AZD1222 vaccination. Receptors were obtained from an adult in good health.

The CDR3 DNA follows: TGTGCCAGCAGCGTAGTTGAGGGGAGGAACACTGAAGCTTTCTTT. Amino acid sequence: CASSVVEGRNTEAFF. The chain links TRBV9 to TRBJ1-1; D is possibly TRBD1 (5 bases). Germline V gives CDR1 SGDLS, CDR2 YYNGEE. The CDR3 length is 15 residues. V was pared by 0 bases and J by 1 base, with 10 bases between.

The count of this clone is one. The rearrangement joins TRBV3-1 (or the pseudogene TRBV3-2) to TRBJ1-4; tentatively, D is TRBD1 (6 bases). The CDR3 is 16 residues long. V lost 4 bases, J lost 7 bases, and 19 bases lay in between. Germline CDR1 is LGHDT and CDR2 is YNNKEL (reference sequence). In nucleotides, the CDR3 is TGTGCCAGCAGCCCGGCCCGGACAGAGATCTTTGAAAAACTGTTTTTT. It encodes CASSPARTEIFEKLFF.

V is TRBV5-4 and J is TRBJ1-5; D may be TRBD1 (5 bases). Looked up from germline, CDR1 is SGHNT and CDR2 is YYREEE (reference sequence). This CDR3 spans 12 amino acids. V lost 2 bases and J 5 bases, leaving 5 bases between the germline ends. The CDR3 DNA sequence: TGTGCCAGCAGCTTAGGGGATCAGCCCCAGCATTTT. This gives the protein CASSLGDQPQHF.

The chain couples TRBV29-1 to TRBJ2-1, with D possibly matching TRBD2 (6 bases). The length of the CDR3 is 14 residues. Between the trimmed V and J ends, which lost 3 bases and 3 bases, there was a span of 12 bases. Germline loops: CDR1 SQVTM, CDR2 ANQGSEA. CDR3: CSVDPAGVYNEQFF. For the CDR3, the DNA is TGCAGCGTTGACCCAGCGGGCGTCTACAATGAGCAGTTCTTC.